The entry that follows covers one TCR beta chain sequence. The J segment lost 0 bases and the V segment lost 1 base, leaving 4 bases of the junction unmatched. Looked up from germline, CDR1 is SEHNR and CDR2 is FQNEAQ (reference sequence). The CDR3 contains 17 residues. The record originates from a study of blood T cell repertoires in COVID-19. Whole-study context: From T cells, B-cell-depleted T cells, or PBMCs came the material, which was cDNA or gDNA.

Generated by immunoSEQ multiplex PCR, the TCRdb table keeps only in-frame clones and is missing some. The profile shows about 410,000 clones, around 91% of them singletons. This chain connects TRBV7-9 to TRBJ1-1; TRBD1 matches at 11 bases. Material for sequencing was peripheral blood. This clonotype originated in a woman in her thirties or forties with COVID-19, enrolled during active disease. CDR3 nucleotides: TGTGCCAGCAGCTTAGGGACAGGGGGCGTGATGAACACTGAAGCTTTCTTT. Translating it yields CASSLGTGGVMNTEAFF.